The 28 T cell receptor beta chains given below trace back to one sample, sequenced in a study of persistence of HIV-infected CD4 T cells. No antigen is known for these receptors. Cells were stimulated nonspecifically with anti-CD3/anti-CD28 magnetic beads. Sorting selected CD4+ T cells upregulating both CD40 ligand and CD69. Sequencing used immunoSEQ version 4 in survey mode. The data were produced by immunoSEQ multiplex PCR, yet TCRdb's version contains in-frame clones alone and is incomplete. The repertoire has roughly 35,000 clones, about 91% of them found once; the top ten carry approximately 1.2%. Sequenced here: CD4+ T cells sorted from PBMCs after roughly 18-hour stimulation, sampled from a patient who received antiretroviral therapy. The receptor source for this set is an adult man with HIV who was CMV-seropositive.

In the case of this clone: An end of the junction differs from the germline gene, which may be a read error. Other DNA sequences from this sample encode an identical CDR3 as well. V is TRBV29-1 and J is TRBJ2-2, with D uncertain. CDR3 length: 14 amino acids. Looked up from germline, CDR1 is SQVTM and CDR2 is ANQGSEA. Here the CDR3 reads CSVDGQLNTGELFF. DNA for the CDR3: TGCAGCGTTGATGGCCAGCTAAACACTGGGGAGCTGTTTTTT.

The V gene is TRBV7-3, the J gene TRBJ1-6, with TRBD1 as a possible D gene (6 bases). Germline V gives CDR1 SGHTA, CDR2 FQGTGA. V lost 5 bases and J 9 bases, leaving 14 bases between the germline ends. The CDR3 extends over 14 amino acids. This CDR3 is CASSVGQGGSPLHF. The CDR3, as DNA: TGTGCCAGCAGCGTCGGACAAGGGGGTTCACCCCTCCACTTT.

This chain joins TRBV29-1 and TRBJ1-1; D is unclear. Germline-derived CDR1 and CDR2 are SQVTM and ANQGSEA. Trimming pared 5 bases from V and 7 bases from J, leaving 14 bases between. This CDR3 comprises 12 residues. The CDR3 loop reads CSVSRLGVEAFF. Here the CDR3 DNA reads TGCAGCGTTTCCCGCTTAGGTGTTGAAGCTTTCTTT.

The chain links TRBV20-1 to TRBJ1-4; D remains unclear. V lost 4 bases and J 8 bases, leaving 8 bases between the germline ends. The CDR3 runs 11 residues. Germline CDR1 DFQATT, CDR2 SNEGSKA (reference sequence). The CDR3 region has the DNA TGCAGTGCTAAAAAGGTCGAAAAACTGTTTTTT. This translates into CSAKKVEKLFF.

The CDR3 reads CASSPDGQGWLSGNTIYF. The CDR3 DNA sequence: TGCGCCAGCAGCCCGGACGGGCAGGGGTGGCTCTCTGGAAACACCATATATTTT. V and J are TRBV5-1 and TRBJ1-3, with a weak D call TRBD1 (6 bases). The V and J ends lost 4 bases and 0 bases respectively, with 20 bases between them. Germline assignment: CDR1 SGHRS and CDR2 YFSETQ. The CDR3 has 18 amino acids.

The rearrangement joins TRBV27 to TRBJ2-3, with 14 bases identical to TRBD2. This CDR3 comprises 19 residues. Germline-derived CDR1 and CDR2 are MNHEY and SMNVEV (reference sequence). The junction had 10 bases not matched to a gene; V was cut back by 5 bases and J by 0 bases. Here the CDR3 DNA reads TGTGCCAGCAGTCCCTCCCCGGGACTAGCGGGGGCCAGCACAGATACGCAGTATTTT. Its protein is CASSPSPGLAGASTDTQYF.

The chain joins TRBV6-1 to TRBJ1-5; 9 bases are a match to TRBD1. V shed 1 base and J 5 bases; nucleotides not matched to a gene: 3. CDR1 is MNHNS, CDR2 SASEGT, per germline. CDR3 size: 15 residues. The CDR3 loop reads CASSEGDRADQPQHF. The DNA for the CDR3 is TGTGCCAGCAGTGAAGGGGACAGGGCAGATCAGCCCCAGCATTTT.

The chain combines TRBV3-1 (or the pseudogene TRBV3-2) with TRBJ1-1; D perhaps matches TRBD1 (5 bases). The CDR3 loop spans 13 amino acids. Germline values: CDR1 LGHDT, CDR2 YNNKEL (reference sequence). Trimming removed 4 bases from V and 6 bases from J, with 12 bases in between. CDR3 coding DNA: TGTGCCAGCAGCCCCGGACAATACGCTGAAGCTTTCTTT. Translation: CASSPGQYAEAFF.

The chain recombines TRBV19 with TRBJ1-1, with D maybe TRBD1 (5 bases). The CDR3 consists of 14 residues. Looked up from germline, CDR1 is LNHDA and CDR2 is SQIVND (reference sequence). V was trimmed by 6 bases and J by 1 base, leaving 12 bases between them. Written as DNA, the CDR3 is TGTGCCAGTAGGGGACGGGGAGCGAACACTGAAGCTTTCTTT. This gives the protein CASRGRGANTEAFF.

V is TRBV6-4 and J is TRBJ2-2; TRBD1 matches 10 bases. V shed 7 bases and J 6 bases; nucleotides not matched to a gene: 8. Germline loops: CDR1 MRHNA, CDR2 SNTAGT. This CDR3 has 15 amino acids. For the CDR3, the DNA is TGTGCCAGCACTCCCGGGACAGGGGCGTCCGGGGAGCTGTTTTTT. It yields the protein CASTPGTGASGELFF.

The V and J genes are TRBV14 and TRBJ2-7; D remains ambiguous. The ends were cut back, 4 bases at V and 3 bases at J, with 16 bases in the middle. In germline, CDR1 is SGHDN, CDR2 FVKESK. The CDR3 is 15 residues long. Written as DNA, the CDR3 is TGTGCCAGCAGCCTTCTACCTTCCGCTCTCTACGAGCAGTACTTC. Amino acids: CASSLLPSALYEQYF.

The chain carries TRBV3-1 (or the pseudogene TRBV3-2) and TRBJ2-6; D is undetermined. The V gene lost 5 bases and the J gene lost 2 bases, with 7 bases spanning the gap. The length of the CDR3 is 14 residues. From germline, CDR1 is LGHDT and CDR2 YNNKEL (reference sequence). This CDR3 reads CASSKGPGANVLTF. Written as DNA, the CDR3 is TGTGCCAGCAGCAAGGGCCCTGGGGCCAACGTCCTGACTTTC.

CDR3 nucleotides: TGTGCCAGCAGGAAACAGGGACAGGCCCAAGAGACCCAGTACTTC. Its protein product is CASRKQGQAQETQYF. The chain employs TRBV6-5 and TRBJ2-5; TRBD1 matches 8 bases. The CDR3 length is 15 residues. Germline CDR1 MNHEY, CDR2 SVGAGI. The junction had 7 bases not matched to a gene; V was cut back by 6 bases and J by 1 base.

V usage is TRBV3-1 (or the pseudogene TRBV3-2) and J usage is TRBJ1-2; TRBD1 matches at 11 bases. Germline CDR1 reads LGHDT; CDR2 reads YNNKEL (reference sequence). The CDR3 extends over 15 amino acids. J was trimmed by 8 bases and V by 1 base; bases with no gene match: 6. The CDR3 DNA reads as TGTGCCAGCAGCCAAGGAGGGGGACAGGGGGTCGGCTACACCTTC. Translated, it gives CASSQGGGQGVGYTF.

The chain carries TRBV5-4 and TRBJ1-1; a weak D match, TRBD1 (5 bases). Germline CDR1 reads SGHNT; CDR2 reads YYREEE (reference sequence). This CDR3 region has 13 residues. V shed 7 bases and J shed 0 bases, with 10 bases lying between them. The CDR3 protein is CASSGPLNTEAFF. The CDR3 region has the DNA TGTGCCAGCTCGGGACCGCTGAACACTGAAGCTTTCTTT. Full variable domain (outside the CDR3, taken from reference TRBV5-4 and TRBJ1-1): ETGVTQSPTHLIKTRGQQVTLRCSSQSGHNTVSWYQQALGQGPQFIFQYYREEENGRGNFPPRFSGLQFPNYSSELNVNALELDDSALYLCASSGPLNTEAFFGQGTRLTVV.

CDR3 region: CASSRPKLGQSLGAEETQYF. CDR3 nucleotides: TGCGCCAGCAGCCGCCCGAAACTTGGACAGAGTCTCGGGGCGGAAGAGACCCAGTACTTC. This chain links TRBV4-1 with TRBJ2-5; possibly TRBD1 for D (6 bases). Trimming took 4 bases from V and 3 from J, leaving 30 bases between them. Germline CDR1 and CDR2: MGHRA and YSYEKL. The CDR3 runs to 20 residues.

The chain combines TRBV27 with TRBJ1-4; no definite D call. CDR3 size: 15 residues. The germline gives CDR1 MNHEY, CDR2 SMNVEV (reference sequence). Trimming removed 3 bases at V and 5 bases at J, with 13 bases between. The CDR3 DNA reads TGTGCCAGCAGTTTGACGGCGCGGCAAAATGAAAAACTGTTTTTT. Translation gives CASSLTARQNEKLFF.

The chain links TRBV10-3 to TRBJ1-5, with D possibly being TRBD1 (6 bases). Germline V gene data show CDR1 as ENHRY and CDR2 as SYGVKD. The V end lost 2 bases, the J end lost 0 bases, and 11 bases lay between the germline ends. This CDR3 contains 16 residues. This chain's CDR3 is CAISEPGQYSNQPQHF. The CDR3 DNA reads TGTGCCATCAGTGAGCCAGGACAGTATAGCAATCAGCCCCAGCATTTT.

In this sample, this clone turned up once. V gene TRBV7-3 combines with J gene TRBJ1-2, with D possibly matching TRBD1 (5 bases). Looked up from germline, CDR1 is SGHTA and CDR2 is FQGTGA. The V and J ends lost 3 bases and 3 bases respectively, with 14 bases between them. This CDR3 is 15 amino acids long. CDR3: CASSLAAGTHYGYTF. DNA for the CDR3: TGTGCCAGCAGCTTGGCGGCAGGGACCCACTATGGCTACACCTTC.

This clone is a singleton in its sample. V and J are TRBV3-1 (or the pseudogene TRBV3-2) and TRBJ2-7, with D perhaps TRBD1 (6 bases). Germline V CDR1 and CDR2: LGHDT, YNNKEL (reference sequence). V shed 3 bases and J shed 6 bases, with 15 bases lying between them. The CDR3 runs to 14 residues. CDR3 in amino acids: CASSQRTGSGEQYF. CDR3 coding DNA: TGTGCCAGCAGCCAGAGAACAGGGTCCGGCGAGCAGTACTTC.

V is TRBV7-8 and J is TRBJ2-6; D gene uncertain. The V end lost 3 bases, the J end lost 0 bases, and 3 bases lay between the germline ends. CDR1 and CDR2 from the germline V gene are SGHVS and FQNEAQ. The CDR3 has 14 residues. The CDR3 region is CASSLGSGANVLTF. Written as DNA, the CDR3 is TGTGCCAGCAGCTTGGGCTCTGGGGCCAACGTCCTGACTTTC.

This clone came up a few times. The chain uses TRBV5-4 and TRBJ1-1; D is uncertain. V was trimmed by 3 bases and J by 2 bases, leaving 11 bases between them. Looked up from germline, CDR1 is SGHNT and CDR2 is YYREEE (reference sequence). CDR3 length: 14 amino acids. CDR3 protein: CASSSLSRNTEAFF. The CDR3, as DNA: TGTGCCAGCAGCTCACTGTCCCGTAACACTGAAGCTTTCTTT.

The V gene is TRBV4-1, the J gene TRBJ1-3; D is undetermined. There are 16 residues in the CDR3. The germline CDR1 and CDR2 sequences are MGHRA and YSYEKL. Between the trimmed V and J ends, which lost 0 bases and 0 bases, there was a span of 9 bases. The CDR3: CASSQDESSSGNTIYF. CDR3 DNA sequence: TGCGCCAGCAGCCAAGATGAGAGCAGCTCTGGAAACACCATATATTTT.

The V and J genes are TRBV19 and TRBJ2-1; D possibly corresponds to TRBD2 (6 bases). The CDR3 covers 13 residues. CDR1 and CDR2 (germline): LNHDA, SQIVND (reference sequence). The V end was cut by 4 bases, the J end by 6 bases, with 10 bases between. DNA for the CDR3: TGTGCCAGTAGTAGAGGGACTCCCAATGAGCAGTTCTTC. It codes for CASSRGTPNEQFF.

The chain joins TRBV19 to TRBJ1-2; D is perhaps TRBD1 (6 bases). V was clipped by 0 bases and J by 7 bases, with 12 bases between them. This CDR3 is 14 amino acids long. Germline V gives CDR1 LNHDA, CDR2 SQIVND (reference sequence). Here the CDR3 reads CASSIDPWGPGYTF. The CDR3 DNA follows: TGTGCCAGTAGTATAGATCCCTGGGGGCCTGGCTACACCTTC. Looking up the rest from reference TRBV19 and TRBJ1-2 gives the full variable domain: DGGITQSPKYLFRKEGQNVTLSCEQNLNHDAMYWYRQDPGQGLRLIYYSQIVNDFQKGDIAEGYSVSREKKESFPLTVTSAQKNPTAFYLCASSIDPWGPGYTFGSGTRLTVV.

This CDR3 is CASSLGLAAMDEQFF. The CDR3, as DNA: TGTGCCAGCAGCCTCGGACTAGCGGCGATGGATGAGCAGTTCTTC. This rearrangement joins TRBV11-3 to TRBJ2-1; 10 nucleotides line up with TRBD2. Germline lookup yields CDR1 SGHNT and CDR2 YENEEA. The CDR3 runs to 15 residues. V shed 5 bases, J shed 8 bases, and the junction held 9 bases outside the gene matches.

The chain has TRBV20-1 and TRBJ1-5; D unclear. Germline CDR1 DFQATT, CDR2 SNEGSKA (reference sequence). The CDR3 totals 14 residues. The V end was cut by 3 bases, the J end by 0 bases, with 9 bases between. The CDR3 region is CSASLGYSNQPQHF. CDR3 nucleotides: TGCAGTGCTAGTCTTGGTTATAGCAATCAGCCCCAGCATTTT.

The rearrangement joins TRBV7-2 to TRBJ1-3; 8 bases are shared with TRBD1. CDR3 length: 15 residues. V lost 3 bases, J lost 4 bases, and 5 bases stayed unmatched. The V gene's germline CDR1 is SGHTA and CDR2 FQGNSA. The chain's CDR3 is CASSFLGQGGNTIYF. The CDR3 DNA reads as TGTGCCAGCAGCTTCCTTGGACAGGGAGGAAACACCATATATTTT. The whole variable domain, remainder taken from reference TRBV7-2 and TRBJ1-3, is GAGVSQSPSNKVTEKGKDVELRCDPISGHTALYWYRQSLGQGLEFLIYFQGNSAPDKSGLPSDRFSAERTGGSVSTLTIQRTQQEDSAVYLCASSFLGQGGNTIYFGEGSWLTVV.